The sequence of this T cell receptor beta chain was determined in a study of human thymus T cells. The repertoire was sequenced with immunoSEQ multiplex PCR; TCRdb's copy has only in-frame clones and lacks some. This sample has just over 45,000 clones, with 85% to 95% found just once. Donors consisted of healthy Finnish infants (having corrective surgery for congenital heart defects). Trimming removed 3 bases at V and 3 bases at J, with 14 bases between. CDR3 size: 15 residues. Germline CDR1 MGHRA, CDR2 YSYEKL. This clone showed up just once. The receptor comes from a girl under three years old with a congenital heart defect but otherwise immunologically healthy. Material for sequencing was blood. The chain combines TRBV4-1 with TRBJ1-1; maybe TRBD1 (5 bases). The CDR3 is CASSQHRRGDTEAFF. CDR3 DNA sequence: TGCGCCAGCAGCCAGCACCGTCGGGGGGACACTGAAGCTTTCTTT.